Sequencing of this T cell receptor (beta chain) was carried out in a study of control samples from healthy donors and cancer patients. CDR3 length equals 11 residues. V was cut by 10 bases and J by 4 bases, with 10 bases left in between. Germline V lookup: CDR1 LNHDA, CDR2 SQIVND (reference sequence). Profiling relied on immunoSEQ multiplex PCR, and the TCRdb table lists in-frame clones only, not all of them. The sample has around 120,000 clones, over 85% seen once. This clone is a singleton in its sample. This chain links TRBV19 with TRBJ1-1; no clear D. The TCR was taken from a man aged 25 to 40 in good health. Sequenced: blood. CDR3 protein: CATSMGTEAFF. CDR3 DNA: TGTGCCACCTCAATGGGCACTGAAGCTTTCTTT.